Listed here are 20 T cell receptor beta chains from one sample, sequenced in a study of T cell changes during pregnancy in multiple sclerosis. Assay: immunoSEQ multiplex PCR; the TCRdb copy retains only in-frame clones and omits some. The sample includes fewer than 75,000 clones, 75% to 95% of them seen just once. Sequencing was performed on peripheral blood, taken after pregnancy. These receptors originate from a female donor in good health, enrolled as a control in a pregnancy study.

V usage is TRBV7-9 and J usage is TRBJ2-2, with 14 bases aligning to TRBD2. With 5 bases clipped from V and 0 bases from J, the junction kept 5 bases outside the gene matches. Germline values: CDR1 SEHNR, CDR2 FQNEAQ (reference sequence). CDR3 size: 18 residues. The CDR3 sequence: CASSPGLAGGPNTGELFF. The CDR3 nucleotides read TGTGCCAGCAGCCCCGGACTAGCGGGGGGTCCGAACACCGGGGAGCTGTTTTTT.

The rearrangement links TRBV9 to TRBJ2-3, with 9 nucleotides matching TRBD2. The trim removed 3 bases at V and 0 bases at J, leaving 2 bases unmatched. CDR3 length: 15 residues. Germline CDR1 reads SGDLS; CDR2 reads YYNGEE. In DNA form, the CDR3 reads TGTGCCAGCAGCGCCGGACTAGCGAGCACAGATACGCAGTATTTT. Residues: CASSAGLASTDTQYF.

The chain recombines TRBV9 with TRBJ1-1; D is possibly TRBD1 (5 bases). The CDR3 loop spans 14 amino acids. Per the germline V gene, CDR1 is SGDLS and CDR2 is YYNGEE. Trimming took off 1 base at V and 1 base at J, with 8 bases between the two ends. CDR3: CASSVLTGNTEAFF. The CDR3 region has the DNA TGTGCCAGCAGCGTACTAACAGGGAACACTGAAGCTTTCTTT.

The chain couples TRBV25-1 to TRBJ1-1; 7 bases line up with TRBD1. CDR1 is MGHDK and CDR2 is SYGVNS in the germline V gene. The V gene end was trimmed by 2 bases and the J gene end by 5 bases; junction bases not matched to a gene: 11. This CDR3 is 16 amino acids long. CDR3 bases: TGTGCCAGCAGTGAACCTGAAGGGGGCGGAGGGACTGAAGCTTTCTTT. Its translation: CASSEPEGGGGTEAFF.

The chain uses TRBV28 and TRBJ2-2, with 11 positions matching TRBD1. The V and J ends lost 7 bases and 5 bases, in that order; junction bases with no gene match: 9. This CDR3 comprises 16 residues. Germline CDR1 MDHEN, CDR2 SYDVKM. CDR3 coding DNA: TGTGCCAGCACTATGGGGGGACAGGGGGGAACCGGGGAGCTGTTTTTT. It is translated as CASTMGGQGGTGELFF.

This chain joins TRBV7-2 and TRBJ2-7; 9 bases fit TRBD1. CDR3 length equals 15 residues. The V gene end was trimmed by 3 bases and the J gene end by 2 bases; junction bases not matched to a gene: 5. Germline CDR1 is SGHTA and CDR2 is FQGNSA. CDR3 amino acids: CASSFRGQGTYEQYF. The CDR3 bases are TGTGCCAGCAGCTTTAGGGGACAGGGCACCTACGAGCAGTACTTC.

The chain links TRBV6-5 to TRBJ1-1; possible D gene TRBD1, 5 bases. Germline assignment: CDR1 MNHEY and CDR2 SVGAGI. Trimming took off 6 bases at V and 3 bases at J, with 17 bases between the two ends. CDR3 length: 15 amino acids. The CDR3 reads CASSPNPTAHTEAFF. The CDR3 nucleotides read TGTGCCAGCAGCCCTAACCCGACAGCACACACTGAAGCTTTCTTT.

The chain recombines TRBV6-6 with TRBJ2-5; D perhaps matches TRBD2 (6 bases). Germline-derived CDR1 and CDR2 are MNHNY and SVGAGI (reference sequence). V lost 0 bases and J lost 2, with 13 bases in between. The CDR3 has 16 residues. The CDR3 is CASSYSALAAQETQYF. In nucleotides, the CDR3 is TGTGCCAGCAGTTACTCGGCCTTAGCGGCACAAGAGACCCAGTACTTC.

The chain joins TRBV2 to TRBJ2-5; weak D call: TRBD1 (6 bases). The CDR3 runs to 17 residues. Germline assignment: CDR1 SNHLY and CDR2 FYNNEI. Trimming left V 7 bases short and J 2 bases short, with 23 bases between. The CDR3 nucleotides are TGTGCCAGCATCGACCCAGGGGAAGTGAAGCGACAAGAGACCCAGTACTTC. This encodes CASIDPGEVKRQETQYF. Complete variable domain (other parts from reference TRBV2 and TRBJ2-5): EPEVTQTPSHQVTQMGQEVILRCVPISNHLYFYWYRQILGQKVEFLVSFYNNEISEKSEIFDDQFSVERPDGSNFTLKIRSTKLEDSAMYFCASIDPGEVKRQETQYFGPGTRLLVL.

The genes are TRBV7-2 and TRBJ2-3; 9 nucleotides line up with TRBD1. The V gene's germline CDR1 is SGHTA and CDR2 FQGNSA. V lost 6 bases and J lost 0; bases outside the gene matches: 7. The CDR3 consists of 16 residues. CDR3 region: CASSSGTGYSTDTQYF. In DNA, the CDR3 is TGTGCCAGCAGTTCCGGGACAGGGTATAGCACAGATACGCAGTATTTT.

The chain carries TRBV2 and TRBJ1-5; 10 bases map to TRBD1. Germline-derived CDR1 and CDR2 are SNHLY and FYNNEI. This CDR3 is 12 amino acids long. V lost 8 bases and J lost 6; bases outside the gene matches: 1. The DNA for the CDR3 is TGTGCCAGCGGACAGGGGGGTCAGCCCCAGCATTTT. It translates to CASGQGGQPQHF.

The chain joins TRBV7-2 to TRBJ2-3, with TRBD1 matching over 7 bases. The germline V gene has CDR1 SGHTA and CDR2 FQGNSA. CDR3 length: 15 amino acids. V was clipped by 5 bases and J by 1 base; unmatched bases: 6. CDR3 DNA sequence: TGTGCCAGCAGCACACACAGGGGAGGCACAGATACGCAGTATTTT. Translating gives CASSTHRGGTDTQYF.

The CDR3 spells CASTPPQGQPQHF. The CDR3, as DNA: TGTGCCAGCACCCCCCCCCAGGGCCAGCCCCAGCATTTT. The chain uses TRBV28 and TRBJ1-5; tentative D call: TRBD1 (5 bases). Trimming removed 7 bases at V and 7 bases at J, with 14 bases between. Germline V lookup: CDR1 MDHEN, CDR2 SYDVKM. This CDR3 spans 13 amino acids.

The rearrangement links TRBV6-6 to TRBJ1-2, with TRBD1 matching over 9 bases. Germline V lookup: CDR1 MNHNY, CDR2 SVGAGI (reference sequence). With 9 bases clipped from V and 8 bases from J, the junction kept 13 bases outside the gene matches. CDR3 length: 14 residues. CDR3 in DNA: TGTGCCAGTGTTTCCGGGGACAGGGTTGACGGCTACACCTTC. Its protein product is CASVSGDRVDGYTF.

The CDR3 spells CASSLTGGSNIQYF. The CDR3 nucleotides read TGCGCCAGCAGCTTGACAGGGGGCAGCAACATTCAGTACTTC. V gene TRBV5-1 combines with J gene TRBJ2-4; 9 bases match TRBD1. CDR3 length: 14 amino acids. Per germline, CDR1 SGHRS and CDR2 YFSETQ. With V trimmed by 1 base and J by 7 bases, 3 bases remained unmatched. The variable domain in full, with the rest retrieved from reference TRBV5-1 and TRBJ2-4, is KAGVTQTPRYLIKTRGQQVTLSCSPISGHRSVSWYQQTPGQGLQFLFEYFSETQRNKGNFPGRFSGRQFSNSRSEMNVSTLELGDSALYLCASSLTGGSNIQYFGAGTRLSVL.

The rearrangement joins TRBV27 to TRBJ2-1; 8 bases are shared with TRBD1. Germline V lookup: CDR1 MNHEY, CDR2 SMNVEV (reference sequence). The V and J ends lost 5 bases and 7 bases, in that order; junction bases with no gene match: 1. This CDR3 spans 12 amino acids. For the CDR3, the DNA is TGTGCCAGCAGTCAGGGGGCGAATGAGCAGTTCTTC. Translating it yields CASSQGANEQFF.

V and J are TRBV7-2 and TRBJ2-1; 12 bases line up with TRBD2. This CDR3 is built from 17 residues. From germline, CDR1 is SGHTA and CDR2 FQGNSA. The V segment lost 4 bases and the J segment 7 bases; nucleotides outside the gene matches: 11. The CDR3 loop reads CASSSPPVTSGRNEQFF. DNA for the CDR3: TGTGCCAGCAGCTCCCCCCCCGTGACTAGCGGGAGAAATGAGCAGTTCTTC.

This chain uses TRBV7-3 with TRBJ1-3, with D maybe TRBD1 (6 bases). Germline-derived CDR1 and CDR2 are SGHTA and FQGTGA. V shed 4 bases and J shed 3 bases, with 7 bases lying between them. CDR3 length: 13 amino acids. The CDR3, as DNA: TGTGCCAGCAGCTCGGACAGTGGAAACACCATATATTTT. The encoded protein is CASSSDSGNTIYF.

V and J are TRBV7-9 and TRBJ2-7, with 11 positions matching TRBD1. The CDR3 contains 15 residues. The V gene end was trimmed by 6 bases and the J gene end by 3 bases; junction bases not matched to a gene: 7. Germline V gives CDR1 SEHNR, CDR2 FQNEAQ (reference sequence). CDR3: CASSLGQGVSYEQYF. The CDR3 DNA reads as TGTGCCAGCAGTTTGGGACAGGGGGTAAGCTACGAGCAGTACTTC.

The gene calls are TRBV13 and TRBJ2-5; 7 nucleotides match TRBD2. Germline assignment: CDR1 PRHDT and CDR2 FYEKMQ (reference sequence). This CDR3 has 13 residues. V dropped 5 bases and J dropped 4; count of bases not matched to a gene: 4. The CDR3 coding sequence is TGTGCCAGCAGCCTCCCGGGGGGAGAGACCCAGTACTTC. Its protein product is CASSLPGGETQYF.